Listed here are 18 T cell receptor beta chains from one sample, sequenced in a study of blood T cell repertoires in COVID-19. The assay was immunoSEQ multiplex PCR, and TCRdb's table has in-frame clones only and misses some. This sample yields some 300,000 clones, of which roughly nine tenths are seen a single time; less than 3% belongs to the top ten. The sequencing sample was made of PBMCs or T cells enriched from blood (not recorded which). These receptors all stem from a woman in her 50s who had been exposed to COVID-19.

The chain links TRBV6-5 to TRBJ1-1; 7 bases agree with TRBD1. After removal of 7 bases from V and 1 base from J, the junction contained 9 bases not matched to a gene. This CDR3 has 15 amino acids. CDR1 MNHEY and CDR2 SVGAGI come from the germline V gene. CDR3 protein: CASIPGTVTNTEAFF. Written as DNA, the CDR3 is TGTGCCAGCATCCCAGGGACAGTTACGAACACTGAAGCTTTCTTT.

The chain is built from TRBV28 and TRBJ1-1, with 11 bases that match TRBD1. Germline V CDR1 and CDR2: MDHEN, SYDVKM. Germline trimming cut 7 bases from V and 2 bases from J; bases unmatched to any gene: 6. The CDR3 loop spans 15 amino acids. The CDR3 reads CASTADRGRNTEAFF. The DNA of the CDR3 is TGTGCCAGCACTGCGGACAGGGGGCGAAACACTGAAGCTTTCTTT.

V usage is TRBV5-6 and J usage is TRBJ2-3; 12 nucleotides align to TRBD2. Trimming took 4 bases from V and 4 from J; bases not matched to a gene: 7. The CDR3 length is 16 residues. CDR1 and CDR2 (germline): SGHDT, YYEEEE. As DNA, the CDR3 is TGTGCCAGCAGCGGCTCTCTAGCGGGGGGGGCAGATACGCAGTATTTT. Translation: CASSGSLAGGADTQYF. Full variable domain (missing parts from reference TRBV5-6 and TRBJ2-3): DAGVTQSPTHLIKTRGQQVTLRCSPKSGHDTVSWYQQALGQGPQFIFQYYEEEERQRGNFPDRFSGHQFPNYSSELNVNALLLGDSALYLCASSGSLAGGADTQYFGPGTRLTVL.

The rearrangement links TRBV30 to TRBJ1-5; D unresolved. The V and J ends lost 0 bases and 8 bases respectively, with 14 bases between them. Germline assignment: CDR1 GTSNPN and CDR2 SVGIG (reference sequence). The length of the CDR3 is 14 residues. Here the CDR3 DNA reads TGTGCCTGGAGTGTAGGAGGCCCCGGGGAGCCCCAGCATTTT. The encoded protein is CAWSVGGPGEPQHF.

This clone was seen a few times. The J gene is TRBJ2-1, the V gene TRBV29-1, with TRBD1 matching over 10 bases. The CDR3 has 14 amino acids. With 7 bases clipped from V and 4 bases from J, the junction kept 7 bases outside the gene matches. The germline V gene has CDR1 SQVTM and CDR2 ANQGSEA. The CDR3 loop reads CSATGQGSYNEQFF. CDR3 nucleotides: TGCAGCGCAACGGGACAGGGGTCATACAATGAGCAGTTCTTC.

This chain uses TRBV5-4 with TRBJ1-3; 7 bases align to TRBD1. Germline V lookup: CDR1 SGHNT, CDR2 YYREEE (reference sequence). The V and J ends lost 4 bases and 4 bases, in that order; junction bases with no gene match: 2. The CDR3 covers 13 residues. The chain's CDR3 is CASSPGGGNTIYF. In DNA, the CDR3 is TGTGCCAGCAGCCCAGGGGGAGGAAACACCATATATTTT.

The chain combines TRBV14 with TRBJ2-4; no firm D call. Between the trimmed V and J ends, which lost 1 base and 6 bases, there was a span of 7 bases. The CDR3 has 13 amino acids. Germline V lookup: CDR1 SGHDN, CDR2 FVKESK. CDR3 sequence: CASSQGTTNIQYF. CDR3 sequence (DNA): TGTGCCAGCAGCCAAGGAACAACAAACATTCAGTACTTC.

The chain joins TRBV7-2 to TRBJ2-2; 7 bases fit TRBD2. The V segment lost 6 bases and the J segment 5 bases; nucleotides outside the gene matches: 18. Germline V gene lookup returns CDR1 SGHTA and CDR2 FQGNSA. This CDR3 contains 18 residues. The CDR3 DNA follows: TGTGCCAGCAGTTTTCAATACGGGGGGATTGATTGGACCGGGGAGCTGTTTTTT. This translates into CASSFQYGGIDWTGELFF.

This chain links TRBV7-9 with TRBJ1-2; 8 bases agree with TRBD1. The CDR3 contains 14 residues. Germline CDR1 SEHNR, CDR2 FQNEAQ (reference sequence). Trimming cost V 7 bases and J 2 bases; bases outside gene matches: 6. This CDR3 is CASNDRGVNYGYTF. The CDR3 DNA reads as TGTGCCAGCAACGACAGGGGAGTCAACTATGGCTACACCTTC. Filled out from reference TRBV7-9 and TRBJ1-2, the complete variable domain reads DTGVSQNPRHKITKRGQNVTFRCDPISEHNRLYWYRQTLGQGPEFLTYFQNEAQLEKSRLLSDRFSAERPKGSFSTLEIQRTEQGDSAMYLCASNDRGVNYGYTFGSGTRLTVV.

V gene TRBV5-1 combines with J gene TRBJ1-2; TRBD1 matches 7 bases. The V gene end was trimmed by 3 bases and the J gene end by 3 bases; junction bases not matched to a gene: 8. The germline V gene encodes CDR1 SGHRS and CDR2 YFSETQ. This CDR3 is 15 amino acids long. The CDR3 spells CASSSETGRHYGYTF. The CDR3 DNA is TGCGCCAGCAGCTCCGAGACAGGGCGGCACTATGGCTACACCTTC. Using reference TRBV5-1 and TRBJ1-2 for the parts outside the CDR3, the full variable domain is KAGVTQTPRYLIKTRGQQVTLSCSPISGHRSVSWYQQTPGQGLQFLFEYFSETQRNKGNFPGRFSGRQFSNSRSEMNVSTLELGDSALYLCASSSETGRHYGYTFGSGTRLTVV.

V is TRBV3-1 (or the pseudogene TRBV3-2) and J is TRBJ1-1; TRBD1 matches 7 bases. The CDR3 extends over 19 amino acids. Germline CDR1 is LGHDT and CDR2 is YNNKEL (reference sequence). V trimming: 2 bases; J trimming: 0 bases; junction bases outside the gene matches: 15. The CDR3 is CASSQSSSGTAFMNTEAFF. For the CDR3, the DNA is TGTGCCAGCAGCCAATCAAGTTCCGGGACAGCCTTTATGAACACTGAAGCTTTCTTT.

The chain combines TRBV28 with TRBJ1-3; 8 bases agree with TRBD1. Germline V gives CDR1 MDHEN, CDR2 SYDVKM. J was trimmed by 0 bases and V by 1 base; bases with no gene match: 11. The CDR3 length is 19 residues. This CDR3 is CASSLSGPGQDRSGNTIYF. The DNA of the CDR3 is TGTGCCAGCAGTTTATCCGGACCGGGACAGGACCGCTCTGGAAACACCATATATTTT.

The chain carries TRBV7-6 and TRBJ2-1; 9 bases line up with TRBD1. CDR3 length: 15 amino acids. J lost 2 bases, V lost 5 bases, and 4 bases had no gene match. CDR1 and CDR2 from the germline V gene are SGHVS and FNYEAQ. For the CDR3, the DNA is TGTGCCAGCAGCCGTGGACAGGGGACCTACAATGAGCAGTTCTTC. It yields the protein CASSRGQGTYNEQFF.

The V call is TRBV18, the J call TRBJ1-1, with 9 bases lining up with TRBD1. Germline V gene sequence: CDR1 KGHSH, CDR2 LQKENI. After removal of 3 bases from V and 3 bases from J, the junction contained 5 bases not matched to a gene. The CDR3 has 15 residues. The CDR3 DNA reads as TGTGCCAGCTCACCCAGACAGGGGGGGGACACTGAAGCTTTCTTT. Its protein product is CASSPRQGGDTEAFF.

The chain combines TRBV2 with TRBJ2-5, with TRBD1 as a possible D gene (6 bases). CDR1 and CDR2 (germline): SNHLY, FYNNEI. The CDR3 spans 14 residues. Deletions cut 4 bases from V and 9 bases from J, with 18 bases between. The CDR3 reads CASSGDRAPGAQYF. As DNA, the CDR3 is TGTGCCAGCAGTGGGGACCGGGCCCCAGGGGCCCAGTACTTC.

The rearrangement links TRBV2 to TRBJ1-1; maybe TRBD1 (5 bases). Trimming shortened V by 2 bases and J by 11 bases, and 15 bases separated the two germline ends. Per the germline V gene, CDR1 is SNHLY and CDR2 is FYNNEI. This CDR3 has 13 amino acids. CDR3 protein: CASSETQGGEAFF. The CDR3 DNA sequence: TGTGCCAGCAGTGAAACCCAGGGCGGTGAGGCTTTCTTT.

This chain connects TRBV15 to TRBJ2-1; 14 nucleotides match TRBD2. Losses at the gene ends were 0 bases for V and 4 bases for J; bases not matched to a gene: 5. This CDR3 has 18 residues. Germline V gene data show CDR1 as LNHNV and CDR2 as YYDKDF (reference sequence). The CDR3 loop reads CATSRDLTSGGDYNEQFF. In DNA, the CDR3 is TGTGCCACCAGCAGAGATCTGACTAGCGGGGGGGATTACAATGAGCAGTTCTTC.

The chain employs TRBV4-1 and TRBJ2-2; 7 nucleotides align to TRBD2. Germline loops: CDR1 MGHRA, CDR2 YSYEKL. This CDR3 has 17 amino acids. V trimming: 0 bases; J trimming: 1 base; junction bases outside the gene matches: 5. The CDR3 loop reads CASSQELGGGNTGELFF. The CDR3 DNA follows: TGCGCCAGCAGCCAAGAACTCGGCGGGGGGAACACCGGGGAGCTGTTTTTT.